Listed below are T cell receptor beta chains from one sample, sequenced in a study of blood T cell repertoires in COVID-19. Clones were read by immunoSEQ multiplex PCR, and TCRdb kept only the in-frame ones, dropping some. Of approximately 200,000 clones listed, roughly 81% are singletons. Source material: peripheral blood. The receptors here all came from an elderly woman with COVID-19, enrolled during active disease. Both conserved end residues are part of each CDR3. Expanded clones are given a class, and other clones once, few, many or no size at all.

clone size	V gene	CDR3 protein
.	TRBV7-8	CASSLAPLAPHNEQFF
.	TRBV6-6	CASSYSGAPYNSPLHF
few	TRBV7-9	CASSSQGSVSGYTF
once	TRBV2	CASSLQGSTEAFF
.	TRBV13	CASSSGTGNTEAFF
few	TRBV5-4	CASSSQSAGNIQYF
.	TRBV19	CASQQTTNEKLFF
.	TRBV6-6	CASSKARGQGTYEQYF
.	TRBV7-2	CASSGGILYGYTF
.	TRBV5-6	CASSSGYEQYF
.	TRBV18	CASSPAENTEAFF
few	TRBV19	CASSMGGDEQFF
.	TRBV6-5	CASTSGTYEQYF
.	TRBV5-6	CASSLSRGSQPQHF
.	TRBV7-2	CASSLAGGGKNIQYF
.	TRBV6-5	CASSYRGSVPSYEQYF
few	TRBV24-1	CATSDFDPLGTGFEKLFF
.	TRBV6-5	CASKRVMDTEAFF
few	TRBV6-2/TRBV6-3	CASSYSSYEQYF
.	TRBV19	CASTARANYGYTF
once	TRBV18	CASSPTGGRYEQYF
.	TRBV6-5	CASRDRGGAQHF
.	TRBV5-5	CASSWDRGDGYTF
.	TRBV11-3	CASSQAGQPQHF
.	TRBV9	CASSVRDRGYEQYF
.	TRBV6-2/TRBV6-3	CASSYGDRIYEQYF
few	TRBV10-3	CAISATGSGGYTF
.	TRBV7-8	CASSRTGVGTGELFF
few	TRBV5-1	CASSLGVVAGVYEQYF
.	TRBV11-3	CASSRGGGGRETQYF
.	TRBV20-1	CSASLAGALNYGYTF
.	TRBV5-1	CASSLAVWGDYGYTF
.	TRBV11-1	CASSPFRRDTQYF
.	TRBV6-5	CASTLVGGQETQYF
.	TRBV28	CASSLPRIAGELFF
.	TRBV4-3	CASSQRTGGSSGNTIYF
once	TRBV7-9	CASSLTYSDNEQFF
.	TRBV4-1	CASSQQQGVVTEAFF